This is a list of T cell receptor beta chains from one sample in a study of blood T cell repertoires in COVID-19. The assay was immunoSEQ multiplex PCR, and TCRdb's table has in-frame clones only and misses some. The sample records approximately 360,000 clones, around 90% being singletons. The sample taken for sequencing was peripheral blood. Receptor source: a middle-aged man with acute or convalescent COVID-19. Both conserved end residues are part of each CDR3. Each record gives: D gene, clone size, J gene, V gene, CDR3 protein, CDR3 DNA. A D gene is named only where the DNA matches it firmly. Clone size is shown for a subset of rows, as once, few, many or a class of expanded clone.

D gene: .
clone size: .
J gene: TRBJ1-2
V gene: TRBV9
CDR3 protein: CASSTATGHGYTF
CDR3 DNA: TGTGCCAGCAGCACAGCTACTGGCCATGGCTACACCTTC

D gene: TRBD1
clone size: .
J gene: TRBJ2-5
V gene: TRBV3-1/TRBV3-2
CDR3 protein: CASSHADRDYETQYF
CDR3 DNA: TGTGCCAGCAGCCATGCGGACAGGGATTATGAGACCCAGTACTTC

D gene: .
clone size: once
J gene: TRBJ1-4
V gene: TRBV13
CDR3 protein: CASSLVDKPEKLFF
CDR3 DNA: TGTGCCAGCAGCTTAGTGGACAAACCAGAAAAACTGTTTTTT

D gene: .
clone size: .
J gene: TRBJ1-2
V gene: TRBV28
CDR3 protein: CASEFGRVYGYTF
CDR3 DNA: TGTGCCAGCGAATTTGGGCGCGTCTATGGCTACACCTTC

D gene: .
clone size: .
J gene: TRBJ2-3
V gene: TRBV7-9
CDR3 protein: CASSSMAQADTQYF
CDR3 DNA: TGTGCCAGCAGCTCAATGGCACAGGCAGATACGCAGTATTTT

D gene: .
clone size: .
J gene: TRBJ2-7
V gene: TRBV6-5
CDR3 protein: CASTRSLQTPYEQYF
CDR3 DNA: TGTGCCAGCACCCGTAGTTTGCAAACGCCCTACGAGCAGTACTTC

D gene: .
clone size: .
J gene: TRBJ2-7
V gene: TRBV9
CDR3 protein: CASSGGQSYEQYF
CDR3 DNA: TGTGCCAGCAGCGGGGGACAATCCTACGAGCAGTACTTC

D gene: TRBD1
clone size: .
J gene: TRBJ1-1
V gene: TRBV9
CDR3 protein: CASSDTGGSYTEAFF
CDR3 DNA: TGTGCCAGCAGCGATACAGGGGGCTCGTACACTGAAGCTTTCTTT

D gene: TRBD2
clone size: .
J gene: TRBJ2-7
V gene: TRBV6-5
CDR3 protein: CASRRPGLAGEQYF
CDR3 DNA: TGTGCCAGCAGACGACCGGGACTAGCGGGGGAGCAGTACTTC

D gene: .
clone size: .
J gene: TRBJ2-3
V gene: TRBV9
CDR3 protein: CASSQLTDTQYF
CDR3 DNA: TGTGCCAGCAGCCAACTCACAGATACGCAGTATTTT

D gene: TRBD1
clone size: .
J gene: TRBJ2-7
V gene: TRBV2
CDR3 protein: CASSKRTGNYEQYF
CDR3 DNA: TGTGCCAGCAGTAAGAGGACAGGGAACTACGAGCAGTACTTC

D gene: .
clone size: .
J gene: TRBJ2-4
V gene: TRBV7-8
CDR3 protein: CASSLNQRGLAKNIQYF
CDR3 DNA: TGTGCCAGCAGCTTAAATCAAAGGGGTTTAGCCAAAAACATTCAGTACTTC

D gene: .
clone size: .
J gene: TRBJ2-7
V gene: TRBV5-1
CDR3 protein: CASSPLTGTPYEQYF
CDR3 DNA: TGCGCCAGCAGCCCACTAACCGGGACTCCCTACGAGCAGTACTTC

D gene: .
clone size: .
J gene: TRBJ1-5
V gene: TRBV7-8
CDR3 protein: CASSLPGAVSNQPQHF
CDR3 DNA: TGTGCCAGCAGCTTACCTGGGGCAGTAAGCAATCAGCCCCAGCATTTT

D gene: .
clone size: .
J gene: TRBJ2-5
V gene: TRBV4-1
CDR3 protein: CASSQEAGRSGRRQETQYF
CDR3 DNA: TGCGCCAGCAGCCAAGAGGCTGGTCGGAGCGGCCGGCGTCAAGAGACCCAGTACTTC

D gene: .
clone size: .
J gene: TRBJ1-5
V gene: TRBV6-4
CDR3 protein: CASSEELAEQPQHF
CDR3 DNA: TGTGCCAGCAGTGAAGAGTTGGCGGAGCAGCCCCAGCATTTT

D gene: .
clone size: .
J gene: TRBJ2-2
V gene: TRBV6-2/TRBV6-3
CDR3 protein: CASSYGPGFGTGELFF
CDR3 DNA: TGTGCCAGCAGTTACGGTCCGGGATTCGGCACCGGGGAGCTGTTTTTT

D gene: .
clone size: .
J gene: TRBJ1-4
V gene: TRBV7-2
CDR3 protein: CASSLTRTAKLFF
CDR3 DNA: TGTGCCAGCAGCCTAACTAGGACAGCAAAACTGTTTTTT

D gene: .
clone size: .
J gene: TRBJ2-3
V gene: TRBV2
CDR3 protein: CASSQVTDTQYF
CDR3 DNA: TGTGCCAGCAGCCAGGTCACAGATACGCAGTATTTT

D gene: TRBD1
clone size: .
J gene: TRBJ2-2
V gene: TRBV5-6
CDR3 protein: CASSWKRTGGPGELFF
CDR3 DNA: TGTGCCAGCAGCTGGAAGAGGACAGGGGGCCCCGGGGAGCTGTTTTTT

D gene: .
clone size: .
J gene: TRBJ1-3
V gene: TRBV4-3
CDR3 protein: CASSQDAGSSGNTIYF
CDR3 DNA: TGCGCCAGCAGCCAAGACGCGGGTAGCTCTGGAAACACCATATATTTT

D gene: .
clone size: few
J gene: TRBJ2-7
V gene: TRBV6-4
CDR3 protein: CASSPSSGSSYEQYF
CDR3 DNA: TGTGCCAGCAGCCCTTCCAGCGGGTCCTCCTACGAGCAGTACTTC

D gene: .
clone size: .
J gene: TRBJ1-1
V gene: TRBV11-1
CDR3 protein: CASSSQYMNTEAFF
CDR3 DNA: TGTGCCAGCAGCTCGCAGTACATGAACACTGAAGCTTTCTTT

D gene: .
clone size: .
J gene: TRBJ1-5
V gene: TRBV5-5
CDR3 protein: CASSFLGDSNQPQHF
CDR3 DNA: TGTGCCAGCAGCTTTTTGGGCGATAGCAATCAGCCCCAGCATTTT

D gene: .
clone size: .
J gene: TRBJ1-2
V gene: TRBV28
CDR3 protein: CASSLFYQPSGGYTF
CDR3 DNA: TGTGCCAGCAGTTTATTTTATCAACCGTCGGGTGGCTACACCTTC

D gene: TRBD1
clone size: .
J gene: TRBJ2-1
V gene: TRBV3-1/TRBV3-2
CDR3 protein: CASSQGPTGDEQFF
CDR3 DNA: TGTGCCAGCAGCCAAGGTCCCACAGGGGACGAGCAGTTCTTC

D gene: .
clone size: .
J gene: TRBJ1-1
V gene: TRBV7-2
CDR3 protein: CASSTRTGVTEAFF
CDR3 DNA: TGTGCCAGCAGCACCCGGACGGGGGTTACTGAAGCTTTCTTT

D gene: TRBD2
clone size: .
J gene: TRBJ2-5
V gene: TRBV27
CDR3 protein: CASTGSGRGTQYF
CDR3 DNA: TGTGCCAGCACCGGTAGCGGGAGAGGGACCCAGTACTTC

D gene: TRBD2
clone size: .
J gene: TRBJ2-2
V gene: TRBV27
CDR3 protein: CASRGYMAIAGESTGELFF
CDR3 DNA: TGTGCCAGCAGAGGTTATATGGCCATAGCGGGAGAGAGCACCGGGGAGCTGTTTTTT

D gene: .
clone size: .
J gene: TRBJ1-1
V gene: TRBV19
CDR3 protein: CASRPRGSTEAFF
CDR3 DNA: TGTGCCAGTAGGCCTCGGGGGTCCACTGAAGCTTTCTTT

D gene: TRBD2
clone size: .
J gene: TRBJ2-1
V gene: TRBV14
CDR3 protein: CASSQGRGLPISYNEQFF
CDR3 DNA: TGTGCCAGCAGCCAAGGGAGGGGACTACCCATCTCCTACAATGAGCAGTTCTTC